This T cell receptor (beta chain) was captured by sequencing in a study of blood T cell repertoires in COVID-19. Looking at the study overall: Both acute and convalescent COVID-19 samples were obtained from the United States, Italy and Spain. PBMCs, B-cell-depleted T cells, or T cells were the source of the cDNA or gDNA that made up the material.

As handled by the study authors: Reference gene primer amplification gave estimated nucleated cell counts. TCRdb's copy holds only in-frame clones and misses some; the assay was immunoSEQ multiplex PCR. V, J and clone size were drawn from that table, and D and trimming were deduced from the DNA. The sample contains roughly 230,000 clones, 85% of which appear only once. The CDR3 is made up of 15 amino acids. The J segment lost 7 bases and the V segment lost 4 bases, leaving 8 bases of the junction unmatched. CDR1 is SGDLS, CDR2 YYNGEE, per germline. This sequence was found in a woman between 50 and 59 years old who had been exposed to COVID-19. Sequencing was performed on PBMCs or T cells enriched from blood (not recorded which). V is TRBV9 and J is TRBJ1-6, with 7 bases that match TRBD1. The CDR3 protein is CASSSPGQTNSPLHF. As DNA, the CDR3 is TGTGCCAGCAGCTCCCCGGGACAGACCAATTCACCCCTCCACTTT.